This T cell receptor beta chain was obtained from a study of identical twins. Notes on the study in general: The conclusions drew on cross-sectional statistical analysis instead of tracking the same donors. Out-of-frame alpha sequences common to twins exhibited a surplus of low generation probability.

A universal primer site was created by template switching, with the cDNA bearing unique molecular identifiers. From the 5' RACE reads, TCRdb called clonotypes with MiXCR, one entry per CDR3 protein. The profile shows approximately 500,000 distinct CDR3 sequences, 12% to 15% of them singletons. The sample holds a few counts of this clonotype. Antigen specificity is unknown. The germline V gene has CDR1 SQVTM and CDR2 ANQGSEA. The CDR3 length is 13 residues. Trimming removed 4 bases from V and 5 bases from J, with 14 bases in between. These data were also filed under a second study, of yellow fever vaccine responses in identical twins. That report notes: Convergence reportedly seemed to mark part of the twins' vaccine T cell response, with personalization marking the rest.

The receptor's source is a woman under 30 in good health. J is TRBJ2-5 and V is TRBV29-1; tentative D call: TRBD2 (5 bases). Input material: CD4+ T cells sorted from blood. CDR3 DNA sequence: TGCAGCGTTGGCGGGTCATGGGTGGAGACCCAGTACTTC. It encodes CSVGGSWVETQYF.